The rows below give T cell receptor beta chains drawn from one sample of a study of cytomegalovirus exposure and HLA in healthy donors. Assay used: immunoSEQ multiplex PCR; TCRdb lists only in-frame clones, some missing. In the table there are 110,000 or so clones, 67% of which are singletons. Sequencing was done on a sample of PBMCs. The receptors stem from a man in his late teens or twenties in good health and CMV-seropositive. CDR3s include the opening cysteine and the closing phenylalanine or tryptophan. A D gene is named only where the DNA matches it firmly. Size is stated for part of the rows, as once, few or many counts, or as a class when the clone is expanded.

d_gene,v_gene,abundance,j_gene,CDR3aa,CDR3nt
TRBD2,TRBV6-5,NA,TRBJ2-3,CASSWLAGDTQYF,TGTGCCAGCAGTTGGTTAGCGGGGGATACGCAGTATTTT
NA,TRBV4-2,NA,TRBJ1-6,CASSQEKGVEPLHF,TGTGCCAGCAGCCAAGAGAAGGGGGTTGAGCCCCTCCACTTT
NA,TRBV30,NA,TRBJ2-4,CAWSGGGRNIQYF,TGTGCCTGGAGTGGTGGGGGGAGGAACATTCAGTACTTC
TRBD1,TRBV7-9,NA,TRBJ2-5,CASSRSGGSGTQYF,TGTGCCAGCAGTCGATCAGGGGGCTCGGGGACCCAGTACTTC
TRBD1,TRBV7-2,NA,TRBJ1-2,CASSPWTGGNYGYTF,TGTGCCAGCAGCCCGTGGACAGGGGGTAACTATGGCTACACCTTC
NA,TRBV7-7,few,TRBJ2-1,CASSLGRGSYNEQFF,TGTGCCAGCAGCTTAGGGCGGGGATCCTACAATGAGCAGTTCTTC
TRBD1,TRBV2,NA,TRBJ1-6,CASSDRDLVAPLHF,TGTGCCAGCAGCGACAGGGATCTTGTCGCACCCCTCCACTTT
TRBD2,TRBV7-9,NA,TRBJ2-3,CASSLTSGTDTQYF,TGTGCCAGCAGCTTGACTAGCGGCACAGATACGCAGTATTTT
TRBD1,TRBV5-4,NA,TRBJ2-7,CASSRDRGRYEQYF,TGTGCCAGCAGCCGGGACAGGGGAAGGTACGAGCAGTACTTC
NA,TRBV7-2,few,TRBJ1-6,CASSLSTAIRGPNSPLHF,TGTGCCAGCAGCTTAAGCACAGCGATCAGGGGTCCTAATTCACCCCTCCACTTT
NA,TRBV14,NA,TRBJ1-3,CASSPAGVGNTIYF,TGTGCCAGCAGCCCGGCCGGGGTCGGAAACACCATATATTTT
NA,TRBV6-5,NA,TRBJ2-3,CASSELGGDTQYF,TGTGCCAGCAGCGAATTGGGAGGAGATACGCAGTATTTT
TRBD1,TRBV4-2,NA,TRBJ1-5,CASSQAGQGRNQPQHF,TGTGCCAGCAGCCAAGCGGGACAGGGAAGGAATCAGCCCCAGCATTTT
NA,TRBV6-1,few,TRBJ2-7,CASSVRETYEQYF,TGTGCCAGCAGTGTTAGGGAGACCTACGAGCAGTACTTC
TRBD1,TRBV7-9,NA,TRBJ2-3,CASSLLTGGTDTQYF,TGTGCCAGCAGCTTACTGACAGGGGGCACAGATACGCAGTATTTT
TRBD1,TRBV7-9,NA,TRBJ1-5,CASSSTGGRQPQHF,TGTGCCAGCAGCTCTACAGGGGGACGTCAGCCCCAGCATTTT
TRBD1,TRBV10-1,NA,TRBJ2-7,CASRAGTGEYEQYF,TGCGCCAGCAGAGCCGGGACAGGGGAATACGAGCAGTACTTC
TRBD1,TRBV7-9,once,TRBJ1-1,CASSYLQGADTEAFF,TGTGCCAGCAGCTACCTACAGGGGGCGGACACTGAAGCTTTCTTT
NA,TRBV5-1,once,TRBJ2-6,CASSWYRDSGANVLTF,TGCGCCAGCAGCTGGTACAGGGACTCTGGGGCCAACGTCCTGACTTTC
NA,TRBV27,NA,TRBJ1-5,CASSLGLNQPQHF,TGTGCCAGCAGTTTGGGGCTTAATCAGCCCCAGCATTTT
TRBD2,TRBV5-6,few,TRBJ2-5,CASSLGLAGSPYQETQYF,TGTGCCAGCAGCCTGGGACTAGCGGGGTCTCCGTACCAAGAGACCCAGTACTTC
NA,TRBV5-5,NA,TRBJ1-6,CASSAGQLSPLHF,TGTGCCAGCAGCGCCGGACAGCTCTCACCCCTCCACTTT